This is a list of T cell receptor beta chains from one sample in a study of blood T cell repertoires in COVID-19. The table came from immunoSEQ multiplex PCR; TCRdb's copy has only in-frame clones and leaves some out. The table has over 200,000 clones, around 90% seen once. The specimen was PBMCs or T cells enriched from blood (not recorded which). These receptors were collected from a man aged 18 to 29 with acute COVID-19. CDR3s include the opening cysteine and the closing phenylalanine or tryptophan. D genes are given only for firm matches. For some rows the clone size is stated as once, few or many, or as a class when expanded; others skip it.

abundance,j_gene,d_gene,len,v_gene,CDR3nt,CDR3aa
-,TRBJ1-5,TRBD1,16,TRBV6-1,TGTGCCAGCAGTGCCACCGGGACAGGGATCAATCAGCCCCAGCATTTT,CASSATGTGINQPQHF
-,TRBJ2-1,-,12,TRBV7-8,TGTGCCAGCAGCTTAGGAAGGCGGGAGCAGTTCTTC,CASSLGRREQFF
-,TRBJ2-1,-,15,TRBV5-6,TGTGCCAGCAGCTTGGACACCCTGAAGTACAATGAGCAGTTCTTC,CASSLDTLKYNEQFF
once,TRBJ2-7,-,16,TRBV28,TGTGCCAGCAGTTTAAGTGCGGGGAATTACTGGGGCGAGCAGTACTTC,CASSLSAGNYWGEQYF
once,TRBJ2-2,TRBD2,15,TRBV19,TGTGCCAGTCTCAACCTAGCGGGATCGGCCGGGGAGCTGTTTTTT,CASLNLAGSAGELFF
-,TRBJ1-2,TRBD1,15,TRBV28,TGTGCCAGCAGCCTTGGACAGGGGGGGAACTATGGCTACACCTTC,CASSLGQGGNYGYTF
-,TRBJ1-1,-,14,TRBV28,TGTGCCAGCAGTTTATCTGGGGAGGAAGCTGAAGCTTTCTTT,CASSLSGEEAEAFF
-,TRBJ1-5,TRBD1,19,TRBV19,TGTGCCAGTAGTATAGGATGGGGACAGGGACAACTTAGCAATCAGCCCCAGCATTTT,CASSIGWGQGQLSNQPQHF
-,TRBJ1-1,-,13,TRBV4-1,TGCGCCAGCAGCCTCTATGAGAACACTGAAGCTTTCTTT,CASSLYENTEAFF
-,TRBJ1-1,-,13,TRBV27,TGTGCCACCTCCTATCGGGGGAACACTGAAGCTTTCTTT,CATSYRGNTEAFF
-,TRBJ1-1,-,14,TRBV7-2,TGTGCCAGCAGCTCCCTCGGTTCGAACACTGAAGCTTTCTTT,CASSSLGSNTEAFF
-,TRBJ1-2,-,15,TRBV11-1,TGTGCCAGCAGCCAAGACGGGGGGGCAGGCTATGGCTACACCTTC,CASSQDGGAGYGYTF
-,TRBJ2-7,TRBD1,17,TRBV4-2,TGTGCCAGCAGCCAAGCTCGAAGGGACAGGGGAGAATACGAGCAGTACTTC,CASSQARRDRGEYEQYF
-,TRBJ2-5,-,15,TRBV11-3,TGTGCCAGCAGCTTAGGACGGTGGAGCCAAGAGACCCAGTACTTC,CASSLGRWSQETQYF
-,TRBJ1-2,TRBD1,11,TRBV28,TGTGCCACGGGACAGGTATATGGCTACACCTTC,CATGQVYGYTF
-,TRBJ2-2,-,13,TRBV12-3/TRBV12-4,TGTGCCAGCAGCTACCGTAACACCGGGGAGCTGTTTTTT,CASSYRNTGELFF
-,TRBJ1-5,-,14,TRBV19,TGTGCCAGTAGTATCCAGGGAATGAATCAGCCCCAGCATTTT,CASSIQGMNQPQHF